A selection of T cell receptor beta chains follows, all from one sample in a study of regulatory T cells in long-lasting Graves disease. MiXCR, applied by TCRdb to the multiplex PCR reads, yields one record per CDR3 protein. The table includes approximately 470,000 distinct CDR3 sequences, 16% detected once. The same sample was also studied in work on T cells in Graves' hyperthyroidism and ophthalmopathy.

Material: peripheral blood mononuclear cells (PBMCs), obtained at new diagnosis, from a patient treated with antithyroid drugs. These receptors were collected from a man aged 35 to 55 with Graves disease. The CDR3 runs from the conserved cysteine through the conserved F or W. D genes are given only for firm matches. Size is omitted from some rows. Given values are once, few, many or a class for expanded clones.

J	size	D	V	DNA	CDR3
TRBJ2-3	many	.	TRBV11-3	TGTGCCAGCAGCTTAAACTCGGATAGCACGCAGTATTTT	CASSLNSDSTQYF
TRBJ1-1	many	TRBD1	TRBV20-1	TGCAGTGCTAGAGATCTAGGACAGGCGAACACTGAAGCTTTCTTT	CSARDLGQANTEAFF
TRBJ2-2	many	.	TRBV6-1	TGTGCCAGCAGCGATAGGAGGGGGAGCAACACCGGGGAGCTGTTTTTT	CASSDRRGSNTGELFF
TRBJ2-7	.	TRBD2	TRBV19	TGTGCCAGTAGGACTAGCGGGAAAGGAGTTGACGAGTGCGAGCAGTACTTC	CASRTSGKGVDECEQYF
TRBJ1-5	many	TRBD1	TRBV7-3	TGTGCCAGCAGCTTAATTGGGCCAGGGGGAAATCAGCCCCAGCATTTT	CASSLIGPGGNQPQHF
TRBJ2-1	few	.	TRBV24-1	TGTGCCACCAGTGATTTCAGGGCCGAGCAGTTCTTC	CATSDFRAEQFF
TRBJ2-7	many	TRBD1	TRBV6-1	TGTGCCAGCAGTGAGGGACAGGGGGTTCGCTACGAGCAGTACTTC	CASSEGQGVRYEQYF
TRBJ2-2	.	TRBD2	TRBV7-8	TGTGCCAGCAGCTTAGCGAAGCGGGAGATTCCCGGGGAGCTGTTTTTT	CASSLAKREIPGELFF
TRBJ2-5	.	TRBD1	TRBV5-1	TGCGCCAGCACTGGGGACAGTCAAGAGACCCAGTACTTC	CASTGDSQETQYF
TRBJ1-6	.	.	TRBV10-1	TGCGCCAGCAGTCAGACGTTAGATTCACCCCTCCACTTT	CASSQTLDSPLHF
TRBJ2-2	.	.	TRBV29-1	TGCAGCGTTTGTATGGTAGCGGCGAACACCGGGGAGCTGTTTTTT	CSVCMVAANTGELFF
TRBJ2-1	few	TRBD2	TRBV10-3	TGTGCCATCAGTGAGTCAGCGGGAACCTACAATGAGCAGTTCTTC	CAISESAGTYNEQFF
TRBJ1-2	.	.	TRBV7-9	TGTGCCAGCAGCCCCTCGGGGGTCTATGGCTACACCTTC	CASSPSGVYGYTF
TRBJ1-1	many	.	TRBV11-2	TGTGCCAGCAGCTACCCGGCAGGCACTGAAGCTTTCTTT	CASSYPAGTEAFF
TRBJ1-6	few	.	TRBV28	TGTGCCAGCAGTTTACTCCGCCACAGCGCGAGCTCCTATAATTCACCCCTCCACTTT	CASSLLRHSASSYNSPLHF
TRBJ2-3	many	TRBD2	TRBV11-2	TGTGCCAGCAGCCCACCGGGACTAGCGGGCGGGGGCACAGATACGCAGTATTTT	CASSPPGLAGGGTDTQYF
TRBJ1-1	.	.	TRBV20-1	TGCAGTGCTAGAGATAAGGGGATAGGCACTGAAGCTTTCTTT	CSARDKGIGTEAFF
TRBJ1-1	many	.	TRBV30	TGTGCCTGGAGTAGGGGGGAACTACCAGCTTTCTTT	CAWSRGELPAFF
TRBJ1-1	.	TRBD1	TRBV12-3/TRBV12-4	TGTGCCAGCCTTCCCTACGACCGGGACAGAAACACTGGAGCTTTCTTT	CASLPYDRDRNTGAFF
TRBJ1-2	.	.	TRBV5-8	TGTGCCAGCAGCTCAACCCGATCCGGCGGCTACACCTTC	CASSSTRSGGYTF
TRBJ2-1	.	.	TRBV19	TGTGCCAGTAGTATAGGGGGGGATAGCTCCTACAATGAGCAGTTCTTC	CASSIGGDSSYNEQFF
TRBJ2-3	many	.	TRBV5-1	TGCGCCAGCAGCTTCACGGGGGCTTTCACAGATACGCAGTATTTT	CASSFTGAFTDTQYF
TRBJ2-7	many	.	TRBV28	TGTGCCAGCAGTTTCGGGGGTATCTACGAGCAGTACTTC	CASSFGGIYEQYF
TRBJ2-7	few	TRBD2	TRBV29-1	TGCAGCGTCCTCTCGAAGTGGACTAGCGGGGGGATAGAAGCCGAGCAGTACTTC	CSVLSKWTSGGIEAEQYF
TRBJ1-6	many	TRBD1	TRBV20-1	TGCAGTGCTAGACCACCGGGACAGAACTTCTCACCCCTCCACTTT	CSARPPGQNFSPLHF
TRBJ2-3	.	TRBD2	TRBV5-5	TGTGCCAGCAGCCAGACTAGCTCACGTCGGGCAGATACGCAGTATTTT	CASSQTSSRRADTQYF
TRBJ2-3	many	TRBD1	TRBV28	TGTGCCAGCAGTTTGGGGACAGGGAGGACAGATACGCAGTATTTT	CASSLGTGRTDTQYF
TRBJ1-1	many	TRBD1	TRBV2	TGTGCCAGTTTACAGGGGAGCACTGAAGCTTTCTTT	CASLQGSTEAFF
TRBJ1-4	many	.	TRBV10-3	TGTGCCATCAGTGAGGGTCCTTATAATGAAAAACTGTTTTTT	CAISEGPYNEKLFF
TRBJ1-1	many	.	TRBV24-1	TGTGCCACCAGGGACACGAACACTGAAGCTTTCTTT	CATRDTNTEAFF
TRBJ2-2	few	.	TRBV6-1	TGTGCCAGCACCAACACCGTCACCGGGGAGCTGTTTTTT	CASTNTVTGELFF
TRBJ2-3	many	.	TRBV7-9	TGTGCCAGCAGCTCGTACAGGGAAGATACGCAGTATTTT	CASSSYREDTQYF
TRBJ1-6	.	.	TRBV27	TGTGCCAGCAGAGGGGGGACCGACCTTGTTCCCCTCCACTTT	CASRGGTDLVPLHF
TRBJ2-2	few	.	TRBV5-1	TGCGCCAGCAGCTTGGCTCAGGGGAACACCGGGGAGCTGTTTTTT	CASSLAQGNTGELFF
TRBJ2-5	.	.	TRBV25-1	TGTGCCAGCAGTGAATTTGTCGGGGGGCTTGAGGAGACCCAGTACTTC	CASSEFVGGLEETQYF
TRBJ2-3	few	TRBD2	TRBV19	TGTGCGACGGCGGGAGCGTACGCAGATACGCAGTATTTT	CATAGAYADTQYF
TRBJ2-1	.	TRBD2	TRBV29-1	TGCAGCGTTGGGGTCAGGCGGGAGACCAATGAGCAGTTCTTC	CSVGVRRETNEQFF
TRBJ1-1	few	TRBD1	TRBV6-1	TGTGCCAGCACTTTGGGACAGGGGATGAACACTGAAGCTTTCTTT	CASTLGQGMNTEAFF
TRBJ2-1	many	.	TRBV15	TGTGCCACCAGCAGAGCAGGGACTCCCTACAATGAGCAGTTCTTC	CATSRAGTPYNEQFF
TRBJ2-1	many	TRBD2	TRBV3-1	TGTGCCAGCAGCCAGACCGGGGGGGAGCGACGCTCCTACAATGAGCAGTTCTTC	CASSQTGGERRSYNEQFF
TRBJ2-5	many	TRBD2	TRBV28	TGTGCCAGCAGTGGCGCTTGGACTAGCGGACAAGAGACCCAGTACTTC	CASSGAWTSGQETQYF
TRBJ2-1	many	TRBD2	TRBV6-1	TGTGCCAGCAGTGCCCAGGCGGGAGCGGCCGGGAATGAGCAGTTCTTC	CASSAQAGAAGNEQFF
TRBJ2-6	.	TRBD2	TRBV4-2	TGTGCCAGCAGAAGGCGGGCGGGAGGTCCCTCTGGGGCCAACGTCCTGACTTTC	CASRRRAGGPSGANVLTF
TRBJ2-1	once	TRBD1	TRBV10-2	TGCGCCAGCAGTGGGACAGGGCTTTCCTACAATGAGCAGTTCTTC	CASSGTGLSYNEQFF